Below are 18 T cell receptor beta chains sequenced from a single sample in a study of T-cell reconstitution after alpha-beta-depleted transplantation in children. Unique molecular identifiers were used to barcode this TCRbeta library. TCRdb redid the calling of the PCR reads with MiXCR, one entry per CDR3 protein. The sample consists of around 250,000 distinct CDR3 sequences, 9.9% of them appearing once. Sequencing used PBMCs from the stem cell graft donor, obtained from the stem cell graft. These receptors all come from a human donor who donated a stem cell graft to a child with SCID.

This chain uses TRBV27 with TRBJ2-3; TRBD2 aligns across 10 bases. V shed 6 bases, J shed 3 bases, and the junction held 6 bases outside the gene matches. There are 15 residues in the CDR3. Germline V lookup: CDR1 MNHEY, CDR2 SMNVEV (reference sequence). CDR3 sequence: CASSGAGGWTDTQYF. DNA of the CDR3: TGTGCCAGCAGCGGAGCGGGGGGGTGGACAGATACGCAGTATTTT.

In this sample, this clonotype turned up a few times. The rearrangement uses TRBV20-1 and TRBJ2-1; 8 bases map to TRBD2. The V gene's germline CDR1 is DFQATT and CDR2 SNEGSKA (reference sequence). The CDR3 totals 15 residues. V lost 3 bases and J lost 7; bases outside the gene matches: 11. The CDR3 is CSARAIAGNGNEQFF. CDR3 in DNA: TGCAGTGCTAGGGCGATAGCGGGGAATGGGAATGAGCAGTTCTTC.

This clonotype showed up many times. V and J are TRBV6-5 and TRBJ1-1; 7 bases align to TRBD1. V lost 3 bases, J lost 5 bases, and 6 bases stayed unmatched. Germline V gene data show CDR1 as MNHEY and CDR2 as SVGAGI. The CDR3 consists of 14 residues. The CDR3 spells CASSYSLQGTEAFF. The CDR3 DNA sequence: TGTGCCAGCAGTTATTCCTTACAGGGGACTGAAGCTTTCTTT.

This clonotype was detected a few times. V is TRBV21-1 and J is TRBJ1-6. TRBV21-1 is marked as a pseudogene. The CDR3 loop spans 15 amino acids. The CDR3: CASSKTDPYLSPLHF. Written as DNA, the CDR3 is TGTGCCAGCAGCAAGACGGACCCCTATCTTTCACCCCTCCACTTT.

This clonotype was counted many times. The J gene is TRBJ2-1, the V gene TRBV5-5; 7 nucleotides agree with TRBD1. The CDR3 extends over 17 amino acids. V lost 4 bases and J lost 0; bases outside the gene matches: 10. From germline, CDR1 is SGHKS and CDR2 YYEKEE (reference sequence). The CDR3 is CASSILQGPSSYNEQFF. CDR3 in DNA: TGTGCCAGCAGCATCTTACAGGGGCCGAGCTCCTACAATGAGCAGTTCTTC.

V is TRBV7-6 and J is TRBJ2-3, with D possibly called TRBD1 or TRBD2 (5 bases each). CDR3 length: 16 residues. Germline-derived CDR1 and CDR2 are SGHVS and FNYEAQ. With 5 bases removed from V and 1 base from J, the gap between germline ends came to 16 bases. The CDR3 sequence: CASSPRGPTGTDTQYF. The CDR3 DNA follows: TGTGCCAGCAGCCCCCGGGGCCCGACGGGCACAGATACGCAGTATTTT.

This chain uses TRBV5-1 with TRBJ2-3, with 13 bases matching TRBD2. Germline-derived CDR1 and CDR2 are SGHRS and YFSETQ. V shed 3 bases and J 3 bases; nucleotides not matched to a gene: 7. There are 17 residues in the CDR3. Here the CDR3 reads CASSSRTSGGRTDTQYF. CDR3 nucleotide sequence: TGCGCCAGCAGCTCCCGGACTAGCGGGGGAAGAACAGATACGCAGTATTTT.

The CDR3 reads CASSLQAGGLYEQYF. CDR3 sequence (DNA): TGTGCCAGCAGCCTACAAGCGGGGGGTCTCTACGAGCAGTACTTC. The rearrangement uses TRBV7-2 and TRBJ2-7; 9 positions match TRBD2. With 5 bases clipped from V and 3 bases from J, the junction kept 8 bases outside the gene matches. The CDR3 has 15 residues. Germline loops: CDR1 SGHTA, CDR2 FQGNSA.

This clonotype has at least ten counts. The chain recombines TRBV20-1 with TRBJ2-3, with 7 bases aligning to TRBD1. V trimming: 4 bases; J trimming: 1 base; junction bases outside the gene matches: 2. The CDR3 spans 13 residues. Germline CDR1 DFQATT, CDR2 SNEGSKA (reference sequence). The CDR3 spells CSANQGGTDTQYF. The CDR3 DNA reads TGCAGTGCTAATCAGGGGGGCACAGATACGCAGTATTTT.

This clonotype was observed a few times. J is TRBJ2-3 and V is TRBV12-3 or TRBV12-4; no reliable D call. The CDR3 covers 13 residues. The V gene lost 5 bases and the J gene lost 1 base, with 7 bases spanning the gap. The CDR3 protein is CASSAAGTDTQYF. CDR3 DNA sequence: TGTGCCAGCAGTGCCGCGGGCACAGATACGCAGTATTTT.

This clonotype was recorded many times. The rearrangement links TRBV7-9 to TRBJ2-3, with TRBD2 matching 7 bases. V shed 2 bases and J 3 bases; nucleotides not matched to a gene: 2. The CDR3 length is 14 residues. CDR1 is SEHNR, CDR2 FQNEAQ, per germline (reference sequence). The CDR3 DNA sequence: TGTGCCAGCAGCTTACGGGGGGTAACAGATACGCAGTATTTT. Translation gives CASSLRGVTDTQYF.

This clonotype showed up just a few times. V is TRBV27 and J is TRBJ1-3, with a tentative D call TRBD1 (6 bases). There are 15 residues in the CDR3. V dropped 5 bases and J dropped 0 bases, with 11 bases sitting between them. Germline V lookup: CDR1 MNHEY, CDR2 SMNVEV (reference sequence). The CDR3 is CASSNTGSSGNTIYF. CDR3 DNA sequence: TGTGCCAGCAGTAACACAGGGAGCTCTGGAAACACCATATATTTT.

The V call is TRBV7-2, the J call TRBJ2-3; TRBD1 might be the D (6 bases). Germline CDR1 SGHTA, CDR2 FQGNSA. The CDR3 contains 13 residues. V was cut by 1 base and J by 7 bases, with 9 bases left in between. CDR3 loop: CASSLGDIYTQYF. The CDR3 nucleotides read TGTGCCAGCAGCTTAGGGGACATATATACGCAGTATTTT.

This clonotype was counted ten times or more. The V and J genes are TRBV5-5 and TRBJ2-3, with TRBD2 matching over 7 bases. CDR1 and CDR2 from the germline V gene are SGHKS and YYEKEE (reference sequence). With 0 bases clipped from V and 2 bases from J, the junction kept 12 bases outside the gene matches. The length of the CDR3 is 18 residues. The CDR3 DNA follows: TGTGCCAGCAGCTTGGGGATGAATCGGGGGGAATTCACAGATACGCAGTATTTT. It codes for CASSLGMNRGEFTDTQYF.

V usage is TRBV2 and J usage is TRBJ2-1; 9 bases align to TRBD1. The CDR3 extends over 15 amino acids. From germline, CDR1 is SNHLY and CDR2 FYNNEI. Trimming cost V 1 base and J 8 bases; bases outside gene matches: 6. The CDR3: CASSEGDRDYYEQFF. Written as DNA, the CDR3 is TGTGCCAGCAGTGAAGGGGACAGGGATTACTATGAGCAGTTCTTC.

The chain combines TRBV20-1 with TRBJ1-5; D is unresolved. The CDR3 contains 14 residues. The germline V gene encodes CDR1 DFQATT and CDR2 SNEGSKA (reference sequence). Trimming pared 0 bases from V and 4 bases from J, leaving 10 bases between. The CDR3 here is CSARDASNNQPQHF. DNA for the CDR3: TGCAGTGCTAGAGATGCCAGCAATAATCAGCCCCAGCATTTT.

This clonotype was found many times. The V and J genes are TRBV12-3 or TRBV12-4 and TRBJ2-5; perhaps TRBD1 as D (5 bases). V was pared by 3 bases and J by 1 base, with 6 bases between. This CDR3 contains 13 residues. The CDR3 bases are TGTGCCAGCAGTTTCGACAGCCAAGAGACCCAGTACTTC. It specifies CASSFDSQETQYF.

This clonotype was observed a few times. V usage is TRBV6-1 and J usage is TRBJ2-7; the D call may be TRBD1 or TRBD2 (5 bases each). V lost 7 bases and J 6 bases, leaving 19 bases between the germline ends. The length of the CDR3 is 14 residues. The germline V gene has CDR1 MNHNS and CDR2 SASEGT. CDR3 in DNA: TGTGCCAGCAACTTCGGGACGGGTGGCCGCGAGCAGTACTTC. It translates to CASNFGTGGREQYF.